Below, 3 T cell receptor beta chains from the same sample are listed, as sequenced in a study of cytomegalovirus exposure and HLA in healthy donors. Only in-frame clones appear in the TCRdb table, and some are missing; sequencing was by immunoSEQ multiplex PCR. The table includes more than 95,000 clones, about 86% detected once. Sequenced: PBMCs. The origin of the receptors is a woman aged 18-29 years in good health and CMV-seropositive.

The chain joins TRBV6-6 to TRBJ1-3, with D possibly matching TRBD1 (5 bases). CDR3 size: 14 residues. The germline V gene has CDR1 MNHNY and CDR2 SVGAGI (reference sequence). V was trimmed by 4 bases and J by 4 bases, leaving 11 bases between them. The CDR3 here is CASSLDNSGNTIYF. The CDR3 coding sequence is TGTGCCAGCAGTTTGGACAATTCCGGAAACACCATATATTTT.

The table lists this clone with a count of one. The rearrangement uses TRBV5-4 and TRBJ1-1; possible D gene TRBD1, 5 bases. The CDR3 contains 15 residues. V shed 2 bases and J shed 0 bases, with 11 bases lying between them. Per the germline V gene, CDR1 is SGHNT and CDR2 is YYREEE (reference sequence). The chain's CDR3 is CASSLTGAMNTEAFF. CDR3 in DNA: TGTGCCAGCAGCTTAACTGGGGCCATGAACACTGAAGCTTTCTTT.

The chain carries TRBV5-4 and TRBJ2-7, with 7 bases lining up with TRBD2. This CDR3 has 15 residues. From germline, CDR1 is SGHNT and CDR2 YYREEE (reference sequence). V gave up 0 bases and J gave up 7 bases; unmatched junction bases: 10. The CDR3: CASSLGGLAVGEQYF. CDR3 coding DNA: TGTGCCAGCAGCTTGGGGGGCCTAGCGGTGGGAGAGCAGTACTTC.